The 14 T cell receptor beta chains in this list originate from one sample, sequenced in a study of long-term antiretroviral therapy in people with HIV. Survey-level resolution applied to immunoSEQ assay v3.0. Repertoires were generated with immunoSEQ multiplex PCR, while TCRdb's copy carries only in-frame clones and drops some. The sample consists of some 17,000 clones, under 85% of them appearing once. Here the sequenced sample was unsorted PBMCs, taken nearly 3.3 years after starting antiretroviral therapy. The receptors shown here come from a woman in her thirties or forties with HIV.

This clone was recorded once. V gene TRBV7-2 combines with J gene TRBJ2-2; no clear D. Germline CDR1 is SGHTA and CDR2 is FQGNSA. The CDR3 extends over 13 amino acids. Trimming removed 7 bases from V and 5 bases from J, with 11 bases in between. CDR3 sequence: CASTQPQTGELFF. Here the CDR3 DNA reads TGTGCCAGCACCCAACCCCAGACCGGGGAGCTGTTTTTT.

In nucleotides, the CDR3 is TGTGCCAGCAGCTATCCGACAGACAGCTCCTACAATGAGCAGTTCTTC. It encodes CASSYPTDSSYNEQFF. The chain employs TRBV5-4 and TRBJ2-1, with D perhaps matching TRBD1 (5 bases). The CDR3 runs to 16 residues. Germline CDR1 and CDR2: SGHNT and YYREEE (reference sequence). V was shortened by 3 bases and J by 0 bases, with 13 bases between the two germline ends.

This clone was found a few times. The rearrangement joins TRBV4-3 to TRBJ2-5, with D perhaps given as TRBD1 or TRBD2 (6 bases each). Trimming removed 0 bases at V and 2 bases at J, with 16 bases between. This CDR3 comprises 17 residues. Germline V lookup: CDR1 LGHNA, CDR2 YSLEER. DNA for the CDR3: TGCGCCAGCAGCCAAGATCATGGGGGGCTGGGGCAAGAGACCCAGTACTTC. Residues: CASSQDHGGLGQETQYF.

The chain uses TRBV2 and TRBJ1-6; 7 bases align to TRBD1. With V trimmed by 4 bases and J by 7 bases, 4 bases remained unmatched. This CDR3 is 14 amino acids long. Germline CDR1 and CDR2: SNHLY and FYNNEI. The CDR3 nucleotides read TGTGCCAGCAGTGGGGACAGTATCAATTCACCCCTCCACTTT. Residues: CASSGDSINSPLHF. Full variable domain (outside the CDR3, taken from reference TRBV2 and TRBJ1-6): EPEVTQTPSHQVTQMGQEVILRCVPISNHLYFYWYRQILGQKVEFLVSFYNNEISEKSEIFDDQFSVERPDGSNFTLKIRSTKLEDSAMYFCASSGDSINSPLHFGNGTRLTVT.

This clone occurred once. V usage is TRBV7-6 and J usage is TRBJ2-3; 9 positions match TRBD2. The CDR3 is 18 residues long. Germline trimming cut 3 bases from V and 4 bases from J; bases unmatched to any gene: 14. Germline values: CDR1 SGHVS, CDR2 FNYEAQ. This chain's CDR3 is CASSFSGAGGGAADTQYF. The CDR3 DNA reads TGTGCCAGCAGCTTTTCTGGAGCGGGCGGGGGGGCAGCAGATACGCAGTATTTT.

V is TRBV5-8 and J is TRBJ1-6; 8 bases agree with TRBD1. The V and J ends lost 4 bases and 1 base, in that order; junction bases with no gene match: 4. CDR1 is SGHTS, CDR2 YDEGEE, per germline. CDR3 length equals 16 residues. CDR3 protein: CASSEQGGSYNSPLHF. As DNA, the CDR3 is TGTGCCAGCAGCGAACAGGGGGGATCCTATAATTCACCCCTCCACTTT.

CDR3 amino acids: CASSAQGWPQHF. The CDR3 region has the DNA TGTGCCAGCAGCGCCCAGGGTTGGCCCCAGCATTTT. This chain links TRBV5-6 with TRBJ1-5; the D gene is possibly TRBD1 (5 bases). The CDR3 runs to 12 residues. Germline V gives CDR1 SGHDT, CDR2 YYEEEE. The V gene lost 4 bases and the J gene lost 9 bases, with 11 bases spanning the gap.

V gene TRBV2 combines with J gene TRBJ2-5; no clear D gene. Germline V gene data show CDR1 as SNHLY and CDR2 as FYNNEI. Trimming stripped 5 bases from V and 5 bases from J, with 9 bases between. The CDR3 sequence is 12 residues long. This CDR3 is CASSFSGETQYF. In DNA form, the CDR3 reads TGTGCCAGCAGTTTCAGTGGCGAGACCCAGTACTTC.

The chain recombines TRBV6-6 with TRBJ1-3; D remains ambiguous. The germline V gene encodes CDR1 MNHNY and CDR2 SVGAGI (reference sequence). The CDR3 is made up of 16 amino acids. V was pared by 2 bases and J by 0 bases, with 11 bases between. Here the CDR3 reads CASSYGQASSGNTIYF. The CDR3 coding sequence is TGTGCCAGCAGTTACGGGCAGGCCTCCTCTGGAAACACCATATATTTT.

This clone appeared a single time. This chain links TRBV30 with TRBJ1-1; unclear D gene. Germline V gene data show CDR1 as GTSNPN and CDR2 as SVGIG (reference sequence). This CDR3 has 11 residues. The V end was cut by 3 bases, the J end by 11 bases, with 13 bases between. The CDR3 loop reads CAWSGAGRAFF. The CDR3, as DNA: TGTGCCTGGAGCGGCGCCGGAAGGGCTTTCTTT.

The chain links TRBV18 to TRBJ2-2, with D perhaps TRBD1 or TRBD2 (6 bases each). CDR1 and CDR2 (germline): KGHSH, LQKENI. This CDR3 comprises 15 residues. V gave up 0 bases and J gave up 13 bases, with 18 bases separating them. The CDR3 DNA follows: TGTGCCAGCTCACCACCGTCGACAGGCGGGGAAGGGCTGTTTTTT. This encodes CASSPPSTGGEGLFF.

The J gene is TRBJ1-5, the V gene TRBV30, with D uncertain. Trimming removed 0 bases from V and 4 bases from J, with 7 bases in between. Germline loops: CDR1 GTSNPN, CDR2 SVGIG (reference sequence). The CDR3 is made up of 13 amino acids. The CDR3 spells CAWSVEGNQPQHF. CDR3 DNA sequence: TGTGCCTGGAGTGTCGAGGGAAATCAGCCCCAGCATTTT.

The CDR3 DNA sequence: TGTGCCAGCAGTTACATTAGGACTCACAATCAGCCCCAGCATTTT. It translates to CASSYIRTHNQPQHF. This chain joins TRBV6-6 and TRBJ1-5; D remains unclear. Germline V gene data show CDR1 as MNHNY and CDR2 as SVGAGI (reference sequence). This CDR3 comprises 15 residues. The V end was cut by 2 bases, the J end by 3 bases, with 11 bases between.

The gene calls are TRBV5-1 and TRBJ2-7, with TRBD1 matching 7 bases. The V and J ends lost 5 bases and 2 bases, in that order; junction bases with no gene match: 7. The CDR3 length is 14 residues. In germline, CDR1 is SGHRS, CDR2 YFSETQ. The CDR3 here is CASRRQGATYEQYF. The CDR3 coding sequence is TGCGCCAGCAGAAGACAGGGAGCCACCTACGAGCAGTACTTC.